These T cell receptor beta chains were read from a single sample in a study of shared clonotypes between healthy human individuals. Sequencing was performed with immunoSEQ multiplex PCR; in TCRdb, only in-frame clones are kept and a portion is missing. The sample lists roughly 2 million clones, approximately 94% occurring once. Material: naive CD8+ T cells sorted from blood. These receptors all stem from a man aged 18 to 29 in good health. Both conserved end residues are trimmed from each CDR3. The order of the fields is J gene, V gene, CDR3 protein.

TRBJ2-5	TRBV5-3	ARSLGGETQY
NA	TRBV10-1	ASSENFYEQY
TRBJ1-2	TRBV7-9	ASSLAGLGYT
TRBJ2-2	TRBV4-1	ASSQAAGGELF
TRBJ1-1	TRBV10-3	AISESRDTEAF
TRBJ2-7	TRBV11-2	ASSFAGGGLYEQY
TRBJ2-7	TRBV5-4	ASSSPGQGANEQY
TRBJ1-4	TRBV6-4	ARTRDRGAEKLF
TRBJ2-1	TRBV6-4	ASSEFSGGEFNEQF
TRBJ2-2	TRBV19	ASSPTLGVNTGELF
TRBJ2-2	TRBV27	ASSLSSSGGSGELF
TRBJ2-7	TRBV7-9	ASTPGQGGLLEQY
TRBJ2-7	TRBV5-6	ASSLAGRVNEQY
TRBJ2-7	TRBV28	ASSSDYEQY
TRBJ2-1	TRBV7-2	ASSALAGGYNEQF
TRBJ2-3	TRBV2	ASIGDPNTQY
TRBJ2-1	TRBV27	ASSLLSGFGNEQF
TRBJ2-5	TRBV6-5	ASSSFRDLAVETQY
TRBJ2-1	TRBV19	ASSMTGGGLGEQF
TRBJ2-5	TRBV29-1	SPTKISRRGETQY
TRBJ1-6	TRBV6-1	ASSEGDRSSYNSPLH
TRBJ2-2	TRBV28	ASSFKPGELF
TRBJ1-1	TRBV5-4	ASSLTGGLSEAF
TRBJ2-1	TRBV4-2	ASSHLPGQGGDEQF
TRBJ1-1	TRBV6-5	ASSAGTGGISEAF
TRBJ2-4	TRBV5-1	ASSLVPESDIQY
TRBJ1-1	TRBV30	ASERVDTEAF
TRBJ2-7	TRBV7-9	ASSLSWDEQY
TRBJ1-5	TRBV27	AGSLNQPQH
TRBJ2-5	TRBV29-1	SVIGTVQETQY
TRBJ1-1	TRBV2	ASRVGGKNTEAF
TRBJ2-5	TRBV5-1	ASSLFRGIKETQY
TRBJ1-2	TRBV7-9	ASSLVEDGSMT
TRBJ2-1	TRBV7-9	ASSLLAGGYHEQF
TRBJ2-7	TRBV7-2	ASSLEVLGYEQY
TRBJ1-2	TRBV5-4	ASSLDKGGYGYT